The source of this TCR beta chain is a study of blood T cell repertoires in COVID-19. Study at large: From the United States, Italy and Spain came samples of acute and convalescent COVID-19. Sources were T cells, B-cell-depleted T cells, or PBMCs; the material itself was cDNA or gDNA.

Germline V gene sequence: CDR1 SGHTA, CDR2 FQGTGA. The CDR3 is 13 residues long. The V gene lost 5 bases and the J gene lost 1 base, with 7 bases spanning the gap. Original processing methods: Nucleated cell counts were estimated from reference gene primer amplification. Generated by immunoSEQ multiplex PCR, the TCRdb table keeps only in-frame clones and is missing some. From that table come the V and J calls and clone size; the DNA was used to work out D and trimming. This sample carries about 140,000 clones, roughly 85% of them seen once, and the ten largest clones take just under 3%. The V call is TRBV7-3, the J call TRBJ2-3; D not resolved. The receptor's source is a man aged 45 to 65 with acute or convalescent COVID-19. What was sequenced was peripheral blood. CDR3 region: CASSESGTDTQYF. CDR3 DNA sequence: TGTGCCAGCAGCGAATCAGGCACAGATACGCAGTATTTT.